This TCR beta chain is drawn from a study of neurological immune-mediated disorders. For the sorted libraries, 1 million CD4+ or CD8+ T cells were used. Study results and caveats: No expanded-clone CDR3 amino acid sequence recurred across subjects, suggesting private TCR-beta repertoires.

5'RACE employing 10-nucleotide random UMIs yielded the cDNA. From 15-18 subjects, each sequencing run yielded over 180 million TCR-beta sequences. TCRdb itself ran the 5' RACE reads through MiXCR, one entry per CDR3 protein. In the table there are fewer than 20,000 distinct CDR3 sequences, about 9% of which are singletons. V gave up 3 bases and J gave up 0 bases, with 7 bases separating them. This CDR3 has 13 residues. Germline V lookup: CDR1 SGHDT, CDR2 YYEEEE. This clonotype was seen repeatedly, ten times or more. The antigen remains unidentified. V usage is TRBV5-6 and J usage is TRBJ2-7; D ambiguous. This TCR was recovered from a man aged 45-60 years in good health. The sequencing sample was made of CD8+ T cells from blood. CDR3 coding DNA: TGTGCCAGCAGCTCAGACAACTCCTACGAGCAGTACTTC. Encoded protein: CASSSDNSYEQYF.